Included here is one TCR beta chain sequence, with context. Germline values: CDR1 MNHNS, CDR2 SASEGT. V trimming: 6 bases; J trimming: 4 bases; junction bases outside the gene matches: 9. The CDR3 consists of 16 residues. The assay was immunoSEQ multiplex PCR, and TCRdb's table has in-frame clones only and misses some. The sample yields fewer than 90,000 clones, around 94% seen once. The source of the sample is a study of cytomegalovirus exposure and HLA in healthy donors. The specimen sequenced was PBMCs. V usage is TRBV6-1 and J usage is TRBJ2-3; the match to TRBD2 covers 11 bases. This receptor was identified in a woman under 30 in good health and CMV-seropositive. As DNA, the CDR3 is TGTGCCAGCAGCGAATCTAGCGGGAGGTCCCCAGATACGCAGTATTTT. This gives the protein CASSESSGRSPDTQYF.